Detailed here is one T cell receptor beta chain. Per the germline V gene, CDR1 is SGHNT and CDR2 is YYREEE (reference sequence). The CDR3 is 17 amino acids. V was pared by 0 bases and J by 1 base, with 14 bases between. This sample stems from a study of T cell repertoires in cytomegalovirus infection. TCRdb re-called the reads with MiXCR, one entry per CDR3 protein. Here the sample spans about 310,000 distinct CDR3 sequences, 15% to 20% being singletons. V is TRBV5-4 and J is TRBJ1-5; D is possibly TRBD1 (6 bases). This sequence originates from a human donor in good health (CMV status not recorded). Some clones in this sample may be carry-over from other donors' samples. The sequencing input was PBMCs. The CDR3 reads CASSLELGGGSNQPQHF. DNA for the CDR3: TGTGCCAGCAGCTTGGAGTTGGGGGGCGGGAGCAATCAGCCCCAGCATTTT. Using reference TRBV5-4 and TRBJ1-5 for the parts outside the CDR3, the full variable domain is ETGVTQSPTHLIKTRGQQVTLRCSSQSGHNTVSWYQQALGQGPQFIFQYYREEENGRGNFPPRFSGLQFPNYSSELNVNALELDDSALYLCASSLELGGGSNQPQHFGDGTRLSIL.